This TCR beta chain was observed in a study of T cells in Graves' hyperthyroidism and ophthalmopathy. On the study more broadly: Peripheral blood collection took place at initial diagnosis, before any treatment. Findings and caveats of the study: Blood also held most thyroid clonotypes expanded beyond 0.001.

V lost 7 bases and J lost 2, with 15 bases in between. CDR1 is MDHEN and CDR2 is SYDVKM in the germline V gene. This CDR3 is built from 14 residues. TCR beta CDR3 regions were amplified from RNA. With the HTBI primer set, the TCR CDR3 went through a first round of RT-PCR. TCRdb redid the calling of the multiplex PCR reads with MiXCR, one entry per CDR3 protein. The sample records a few hundred thousand distinct CDR3 sequences, approximately 13% being singletons. This clonotype was picked up many times. What it binds is not known. Over 18 months, lack of ophthalmopathy progression marked Graves' hyperthyroidism as stable. Newly diagnosed hyperthyroidism patients aged 18 to 65 years had disease lasting under 2 months.

The TCR sequence derives from a woman younger than 30 with Graves' hyperthyroidism. The sample was blood. J is TRBJ2-7 and V is TRBV28, with D possibly matching TRBD2 (6 bases). This CDR3 is CASMGLASTYEQYF. For the CDR3, the DNA is TGTGCCAGCATGGGGCTAGCGTCCACCTACGAGCAGTACTTC.